This TCR beta chain was retrieved from a study of T cell responses to AZD1222 COVID-19 vaccine (dated by TCRdb to the early 2020s). Regarding the study in general: A total of 233 trial participants underwent TCR sequencing, of whom 207 had received two doses of AZD1222 and roughly 26 had received two doses of the MenACWY control vaccine. Trial participants were enrolled by age into 18-55, 56-69 and 70-plus year subgroups, with about 150, 27 and 61 TCR-sequenced participants respectively.

V is clipped by 0 bases and J by 1 base, and the sequence between their germline boundaries is 0 bases long. CDR1 and CDR2, per the germline V gene, are MNHEY and SVGAGI. The CDR3 runs 12 residues from the cysteine to the phenylalanine. Of the read, only the CDR3 DNA is kept; its 36 bases are in frame from base 1. The CDR3 regions of human TCRbeta chains were analyzed by immunosequencing. From the authors' description of their analysis: TCRs in the repertoires were compared against a reference library of SARS-CoV-2-specific TCRs that had been generated with the MIRA antigen-specificity platform. Breadth meant the fraction of unique TCRs that were SARS-CoV-2-associated, whereas depth meant the fraction of total T cells that were SARS-CoV-2-associated. Using the MIRA data, each spike-specific TCR was assigned both to the spike region to which the TCR was reactive and to a CD4 or CD8 class. Log10-transformed breadth and depth values were compared by one-way ANOVA with Sidak's multiple comparisons tests. TCRdb carries this immuneACCESS record with in-frame sequences only. Its versions omit some clonotypes, under half of them owing to an unresolved V gene in the studies checked, with the rest unexplained. Clonal size and the V and J genes are those of that table, whereas D and trimming came from the DNA. This sample holds approximately 160,000 clones; approximately 94% were observed only once. Approximately 4.8% of the sample is in the top ten clones.

The time point label for this specimen denotes: about 28 days (+/-7) after the second vaccine dose. AZD1222 recipients given second doses at about 4 weeks or at about 12 weeks were pooled, since spike-specific TCR depth and breadth were not found to differ between the two schedules. The vaccinee samples were drawn from two UK trials, COV001 and COV002, one of which was a single-blind randomized controlled phase 2/3 trial testing AZD1222 (ChAdOx1 nCoV-19) in healthy adults. For TCRbeta chain sequencing, PBMC samples were collected from trial participants at day 0 and at day 28 after the second dose. Results the study describes overall, beyond this receptor: Nearly half of unique spike-specific TCRs reportedly recognized epitopes outside regions mutated in the B.1.351 and B.1.1.7 variants. Participants were mostly white British, with more females than males. The authors suggested clonal diversity may have been underestimated. Conclusions about previously exposed vaccinees were limited because only a handful of AZD1222 recipients were SARS-CoV-2 seropositive at baseline. Because no samples from the day 14 peak response were available, repertoires could be characterized only after the peak T cell response. The 56-69-year group was small, and its depth increase did not reach significance, likely because of low power. Spike-specific TCR breadth and depth rose significantly after two AZD1222 doses compared with day 0 and with MenACWY recipients. CD4 TCRs associated with the vaccine covered the entire spike protein, and the dominant responses were in regions 160-218 and 743-854.

Comments on this clone: The target of this receptor is not known. No much larger clonotype is one base removed from it; base qualities were not supplied.

The origin of this receptor is an adult who received the AZD1222 COVID-19 vaccine. This specimen was peripheral blood, taken 28 days after the second AZD1222 dose. This receptor chain uses TRBV6-5 and TRBJ1-2, with no D gene named confidently. The CDR3 has the sequence CASSYSNYGYTF. The DNA reads TGTGCCAGCAGTTACTCTAACTATGGCTACACCTTC.